A selection of T cell receptor beta chains follows, all from one sample in a study of radiotherapy plus CTLA-4 blockade in lung cancer. Measured with immunoSEQ multiplex PCR; TCRdb has only the in-frame clones, and not every one. Seen here are approximately 110,000 clones, more than 65% observed once, and the top ten hold around 3.3%. The sequencing used peripheral blood, collected from a patient treated with radiotherapy plus ipilimumab. The origin of the receptors is a human donor with non-small cell lung cancer that progressed on radiotherapy plus ipilimumab. Some clones in this sample may be carry-over from other donors' samples. Both conserved end residues are part of each CDR3. Fields, in order: CDR3 protein, CDR3 DNA, J gene, V gene, CDR3 length, D gene, clone size. D genes are given only for firm matches. Not every row has a clone size; where given, it reads once, few, many or a size class.

CDR3 protein: CASSSLLSRGLMNTEAFF; CDR3 DNA: TGTGCCAGTAGTTCACTTTTAAGTCGCGGGTTGATGAACACTGAAGCTTTCTTT; J gene: TRBJ1-1; V gene: TRBV19; CDR3 length: 18; D gene: -; clone size: -
CDR3 protein: CASSPQGGYTGELFF; CDR3 DNA: TGCGCCAGCAGCCCTCAGGGCGGGTACACCGGGGAGCTGTTTTTT; J gene: TRBJ2-2; V gene: TRBV5-1; CDR3 length: 15; D gene: -; clone size: -
CDR3 protein: CASRKEGNQPQHF; CDR3 DNA: TGTGCCAGCAGAAAGGAGGGGAATCAGCCCCAGCATTTT; J gene: TRBJ1-5; V gene: TRBV2; CDR3 length: 13; D gene: -; clone size: -
CDR3 protein: CASSRGGQGYTF; CDR3 DNA: TGTGCCAGCAGTCGGGGGGGGCAAGGCTACACCTTC; J gene: TRBJ1-2; V gene: TRBV2; CDR3 length: 12; D gene: -; clone size: -
CDR3 protein: CASSQVLREPSNEQYF; CDR3 DNA: TGCGCCAGCAGCCAAGTCTTGCGGGAGCCCTCGAACGAGCAGTACTTC; J gene: TRBJ2-7; V gene: TRBV4-3; CDR3 length: 16; D gene: TRBD2; clone size: -
CDR3 protein: CASSITGRTEAFF; CDR3 DNA: TGTGCCAGTAGTATTACAGGGAGGACTGAAGCTTTCTTT; J gene: TRBJ1-1; V gene: TRBV19; CDR3 length: 13; D gene: -; clone size: medium-sized
CDR3 protein: CASSLGDAYHIYF; CDR3 DNA: TGTGCCAGCAGCTTAGGAGACGCATACCACATATATTTT; J gene: TRBJ1-3; V gene: TRBV7-2; CDR3 length: 13; D gene: -; clone size: -
CDR3 protein: CASTWRGDGYTF; CDR3 DNA: TGTGCCAGCACTTGGAGGGGTGACGGCTACACCTTC; J gene: TRBJ1-2; V gene: TRBV28; CDR3 length: 12; D gene: -; clone size: -
CDR3 protein: CASSVTSGGNAQYF; CDR3 DNA: TGTGCCAGCAGCGTAACTAGCGGGGGGAATGCGCAGTATTTT; J gene: TRBJ2-3; V gene: TRBV9; CDR3 length: 14; D gene: TRBD2; clone size: once
CDR3 protein: CARSLDRQSNSYNEQFF; CDR3 DNA: TGTGCCAGAAGCTTGGACCGACAGAGTAACTCCTACAATGAGCAGTTCTTC; J gene: TRBJ2-1; V gene: TRBV5-3; CDR3 length: 17; D gene: -; clone size: -
CDR3 protein: CAISGSVGQPQHF; CDR3 DNA: TGTGCCATCAGTGGGTCGGTAGGGCAGCCCCAGCATTTT; J gene: TRBJ1-5; V gene: TRBV10-3; CDR3 length: 13; D gene: -; clone size: -
CDR3 protein: CATSRDKVWGVPYGYTF; CDR3 DNA: TGTGCCACCAGCAGAGATAAAGTATGGGGTGTCCCGTATGGCTACACCTTC; J gene: TRBJ1-2; V gene: TRBV15; CDR3 length: 17; D gene: -; clone size: few
CDR3 protein: CASSGAGGAYNEQFF; CDR3 DNA: TGTGCCAGCAGTGGGGCGGGGGGGGCCTACAATGAGCAGTTCTTC; J gene: TRBJ2-1; V gene: TRBV2; CDR3 length: 15; D gene: TRBD2; clone size: -
CDR3 protein: CSVGDRANYGYTF; CDR3 DNA: TGCAGCGTTGGGGACAGAGCTAACTATGGCTACACCTTC; J gene: TRBJ1-2; V gene: TRBV29-1; CDR3 length: 13; D gene: TRBD1; clone size: -
CDR3 protein: CASSQGPGGAYEQYF; CDR3 DNA: TGCGCCAGCAGCCAGGGCCCGGGGGGGGCCTACGAGCAGTACTTC; J gene: TRBJ2-7; V gene: TRBV4-3; CDR3 length: 15; D gene: TRBD2; clone size: -
CDR3 protein: CASSPRTGANIQYF; CDR3 DNA: TGTGCCAGCAGCCCCCGGACAGGGGCAAACATTCAGTACTTC; J gene: TRBJ2-4; V gene: TRBV5-6; CDR3 length: 14; D gene: TRBD1; clone size: -
CDR3 protein: CASSSRQIQETQYF; CDR3 DNA: TGTGCCAGCAGCTCCCGACAGATCCAAGAGACCCAGTACTTC; J gene: TRBJ2-5; V gene: TRBV7-9; CDR3 length: 14; D gene: -; clone size: -
CDR3 protein: CASSLFRTEAFF; CDR3 DNA: TGTGCCAGCAGTTTATTCCGGACTGAAGCTTTCTTT; J gene: TRBJ1-1; V gene: TRBV28; CDR3 length: 12; D gene: -; clone size: -
CDR3 protein: CASSAGPGPSYGNTIYF; CDR3 DNA: TGTGCCAGCAGTGCTGGACCGGGACCTAGTTACGGAAACACCATATATTTT; J gene: TRBJ1-3; V gene: TRBV2; CDR3 length: 17; D gene: -; clone size: -
CDR3 protein: CASREGGASTYYGYTF; CDR3 DNA: TGTGCCAGCAGGGAAGGGGGCGCATCCACTTACTATGGCTACACCTTC; J gene: TRBJ1-2; V gene: TRBV6-1; CDR3 length: 16; D gene: TRBD1; clone size: -
CDR3 protein: CASSLGHLNPYGYTF; CDR3 DNA: TGCGCCAGCAGCTTGGGACACCTAAACCCCTATGGCTACACCTTC; J gene: TRBJ1-2; V gene: TRBV5-1; CDR3 length: 15; D gene: -; clone size: -
CDR3 protein: CASRGGPDTQYF; CDR3 DNA: TGTGCCAGCAGGGGGGGCCCAGATACGCAGTATTTT; J gene: TRBJ2-3; V gene: TRBV6-4; CDR3 length: 12; D gene: -; clone size: once
CDR3 protein: CASSFGDPGNTIYF; CDR3 DNA: TGCGCCAGCAGCTTCGGGGACCCTGGAAACACCATATATTTT; J gene: TRBJ1-3; V gene: TRBV5-1; CDR3 length: 14; D gene: -; clone size: -
CDR3 protein: CASSLNMDTEAFF; CDR3 DNA: TGTGCCAGCAGCTTAAATATGGATACTGAAGCTTTCTTT; J gene: TRBJ1-1; V gene: TRBV7-3; CDR3 length: 13; D gene: -; clone size: -
CDR3 protein: CAWRSAGGPNTGELFF; CDR3 DNA: TGTGCCTGGAGGTCCGCCGGAGGCCCGAACACCGGGGAGCTGTTTTTT; J gene: TRBJ2-2; V gene: TRBV30; CDR3 length: 16; D gene: -; clone size: once
CDR3 protein: CASSFSRPGTGSEQYF; CDR3 DNA: TGTGCCAGCAGCTTTTCCCGTCCCGGGACAGGTTCCGAGCAGTACTTC; J gene: TRBJ2-7; V gene: TRBV7-2; CDR3 length: 16; D gene: TRBD1; clone size: -
CDR3 protein: CASSPITSTEAFF; CDR3 DNA: TGTGCCAGCTCACCAATAACGAGTACTGAAGCTTTCTTT; J gene: TRBJ1-1; V gene: TRBV18; CDR3 length: 13; D gene: -; clone size: -
CDR3 protein: CASSYSKSDYGYTF; CDR3 DNA: TGTGCCAGCAGTTACTCGAAGTCTGATTATGGCTACACCTTC; J gene: TRBJ1-2; V gene: TRBV6-5; CDR3 length: 14; D gene: -; clone size: -
CDR3 protein: CASSFQQNTEAFF; CDR3 DNA: TGTGCCAGCAGCTTCCAGCAGAACACTGAAGCTTTCTTT; J gene: TRBJ1-1; V gene: TRBV9; CDR3 length: 13; D gene: -; clone size: -
CDR3 protein: CASSPSVIYNEQFF; CDR3 DNA: TGTGCCAGCTCACCTAGTGTTATCTACAATGAGCAGTTCTTC; J gene: TRBJ2-1; V gene: TRBV18; CDR3 length: 14; D gene: -; clone size: -
CDR3 protein: CANRYPSTDTQYF; CDR3 DNA: TGTGCCAACAGATACCCTAGCACAGATACGCAGTATTTT; J gene: TRBJ2-3; V gene: TRBV27; CDR3 length: 13; D gene: -; clone size: -
CDR3 protein: CASGGTGNQPQHF; CDR3 DNA: TGTGCCAGTGGAGGGACAGGGAATCAGCCCCAGCATTTT; J gene: TRBJ1-5; V gene: TRBV19; CDR3 length: 13; D gene: TRBD1; clone size: few
CDR3 protein: CASSPGQNQPQHF; CDR3 DNA: TGCGCCAGCAGCCCGGGACAGAATCAGCCCCAGCATTTT; J gene: TRBJ1-5; V gene: TRBV5-1; CDR3 length: 13; D gene: TRBD1; clone size: once
CDR3 protein: CASSYADNYGYTF; CDR3 DNA: TGTGCCAGCAGTTACGCGGACAACTATGGCTACACCTTC; J gene: TRBJ1-2; V gene: TRBV6-5; CDR3 length: 13; D gene: -; clone size: -
CDR3 protein: CASSPGRGVRYGYTF; CDR3 DNA: TGTGCCAGCAGCCCCGGGCGAGGGGTTCGGTATGGCTACACCTTC; J gene: TRBJ1-2; V gene: TRBV7-2; CDR3 length: 15; D gene: -; clone size: -
CDR3 protein: CASSLGALKNYGYTF; CDR3 DNA: TGTGCCAGCAGCTTAGGAGCCCTCAAAAACTATGGCTACACCTTC; J gene: TRBJ1-2; V gene: TRBV7-2; CDR3 length: 15; D gene: -; clone size: -
CDR3 protein: CASSVGGLANYGYTF; CDR3 DNA: TGTGCCAGCAGCGTAGGGGGGCTAGCTAACTATGGCTACACCTTC; J gene: TRBJ1-2; V gene: TRBV9; CDR3 length: 15; D gene: -; clone size: -
CDR3 protein: CASSSTGFDEKLFF; CDR3 DNA: TGTGCCAGCAGCTCGACAGGGTTTGATGAAAAACTGTTTTTT; J gene: TRBJ1-4; V gene: TRBV5-8; CDR3 length: 14; D gene: TRBD1; clone size: -
CDR3 protein: CASSPRGGPKQYF; CDR3 DNA: TGTGCCAGTAGTCCCCGTGGGGGGCCAAAGCAGTACTTC; J gene: TRBJ2-7; V gene: TRBV19; CDR3 length: 13; D gene: -; clone size: -
CDR3 protein: CATSQGLSYEQYF; CDR3 DNA: TGTGCCACCAGCCAGGGTTTGTCCTACGAGCAGTACTTC; J gene: TRBJ2-7; V gene: TRBV15; CDR3 length: 13; D gene: -; clone size: -
CDR3 protein: CASSQTTGNNQPQHF; CDR3 DNA: TGCGCCAGCAGCCAAACGACAGGCAACAATCAGCCCCAGCATTTT; J gene: TRBJ1-5; V gene: TRBV4-3; CDR3 length: 15; D gene: -; clone size: -
CDR3 protein: CAISDPSRTASYEQYF; CDR3 DNA: TGTGCCATCAGTGATCCCTCCCGGACAGCCTCCTACGAGCAGTACTTC; J gene: TRBJ2-7; V gene: TRBV10-3; CDR3 length: 16; D gene: -; clone size: few
CDR3 protein: CASSLYLPGHFYEQYF; CDR3 DNA: TGTGCCAGCAGTTTATACTTACCGGGACACTTCTACGAGCAGTACTTC; J gene: TRBJ2-7; V gene: TRBV6-5; CDR3 length: 16; D gene: -; clone size: -
CDR3 protein: CASSYANGGAFF; CDR3 DNA: TGTGCCAGCAGTTACGCCAACGGGGGAGCTTTCTTT; J gene: TRBJ1-1; V gene: TRBV6-5; CDR3 length: 12; D gene: -; clone size: -
CDR3 protein: CASSLAIVNRDEQFF; CDR3 DNA: TGCGCCAGCAGCTTGGCGATAGTAAACAGGGATGAGCAGTTCTTC; J gene: TRBJ2-1; V gene: TRBV5-1; CDR3 length: 15; D gene: -; clone size: -
CDR3 protein: CASSIGGTPYEQYF; CDR3 DNA: TGTGCCAGTAGTATCGGGGGGACACCTTACGAGCAGTACTTC; J gene: TRBJ2-7; V gene: TRBV19; CDR3 length: 14; D gene: -; clone size: -
CDR3 protein: CASSLGDRGGEKLFF; CDR3 DNA: TGTGCCAGCAGCTTAGGTGACAGGGGTGGAGAAAAACTGTTTTTT; J gene: TRBJ1-4; V gene: TRBV7-9; CDR3 length: 15; D gene: TRBD1; clone size: -
CDR3 protein: CASSGGTNQETQYF; CDR3 DNA: TGCGCCAGCAGCGGAGGGACTAACCAAGAGACCCAGTACTTC; J gene: TRBJ2-5; V gene: TRBV5-1; CDR3 length: 14; D gene: TRBD2; clone size: -
CDR3 protein: CASSTDSSTDTQYF; CDR3 DNA: TGTGCCAGCAGCACAGACTCTAGCACAGATACGCAGTATTTT; J gene: TRBJ2-3; V gene: TRBV9; CDR3 length: 14; D gene: -; clone size: -
CDR3 protein: CASSLAGPQTYEQYF; CDR3 DNA: TGCGCCAGCAGCTTGGCCGGCCCGCAGACCTACGAGCAGTACTTC; J gene: TRBJ2-7; V gene: TRBV5-1; CDR3 length: 15; D gene: -; clone size: once
CDR3 protein: CASSLLTGTGVREQYF; CDR3 DNA: TGTGCCAGCAGCTTATTAACCGGGACAGGGGTTAGGGAGCAGTACTTC; J gene: TRBJ2-7; V gene: TRBV7-8; CDR3 length: 16; D gene: TRBD1; clone size: -
CDR3 protein: CASSGRTSNYGYTF; CDR3 DNA: TGCGCCAGCAGCGGGAGGACAAGCAACTATGGCTACACCTTC; J gene: TRBJ1-2; V gene: TRBV5-1; CDR3 length: 14; D gene: -; clone size: -
CDR3 protein: CASSLSQGSTEAFF; CDR3 DNA: TGCGCCAGCAGCTTGAGTCAGGGGAGCACTGAAGCTTTCTTT; J gene: TRBJ1-1; V gene: TRBV5-1; CDR3 length: 14; D gene: -; clone size: once
CDR3 protein: CASSLGTGGLVVGDTQYF; CDR3 DNA: TGTGCCAGCAGCCTGGGGACAGGGGGATTGGTTGTTGGAGATACGCAGTATTTT; J gene: TRBJ2-3; V gene: TRBV5-6; CDR3 length: 18; D gene: TRBD1; clone size: -
CDR3 protein: CASRNPLRGRQGVSEAFF; CDR3 DNA: TGTGCCAGCAGAAACCCCCTCCGCGGCCGACAGGGTGTCTCTGAAGCTTTCTTT; J gene: TRBJ1-1; V gene: TRBV7-2; CDR3 length: 18; D gene: TRBD1; clone size: -
CDR3 protein: CASGSRDTEAFF; CDR3 DNA: TGTGCTAGTGGATCTAGGGACACCGAAGCTTTCTTT; J gene: TRBJ1-1; V gene: TRBV12-5; CDR3 length: 12; D gene: -; clone size: -
CDR3 protein: CASSFLGGANTEAFF; CDR3 DNA: TGTGCCAGCAGCTTTCTAGGGGGCGCAAACACTGAAGCTTTCTTT; J gene: TRBJ1-1; V gene: TRBV7-2; CDR3 length: 15; D gene: TRBD1; clone size: -